This TCR beta chain was sequenced during a study of blood T cell repertoires in COVID-19. Per germline, CDR1 SGHRS and CDR2 YFSETQ. This CDR3 is built from 20 residues. V trimming: 2 bases; J trimming: 6 bases; junction bases outside the gene matches: 16. Using immunoSEQ multiplex PCR, the repertoire was profiled, and TCRdb retains in-frame clones only, with some absent. Among about 230,000 clones listed, 88% were seen once. Sequenced sample: peripheral blood. The chain is built from TRBV5-1 and TRBJ2-3; TRBD2 matches 15 bases. The TCR sequence derives from a woman in her sixties or seventies with acute or convalescent COVID-19. In DNA, the CDR3 is TGCGCCAGCAGCTTAGCTCACATGGGACTAGCGGGGGGAGGGGCCGATACGCAGTATTTT. It yields the protein CASSLAHMGLAGGGADTQYF.